This passage covers 7 T cell receptor beta chains from one sample sequenced in a study of OX40 agonist ivuxolimab in advanced cancers. The assay was immunoSEQ multiplex PCR, and TCRdb's table has in-frame clones only and misses some. Here the sample spans about 79,000 clones, more than 85% being singletons. The sample in question was CD4+ or CD8+ T cells sorted from blood, obtained in a trial of the OX40 agonist ivuxolimab. The receptors were gathered from an adult with an advanced solid tumor such as melanoma, head and neck, liver or kidney cancer.

The genes are TRBV28 and TRBJ2-4, with 8 bases aligning to TRBD1. V was clipped by 2 bases and J by 0 bases; unmatched bases: 3. Looked up from germline, CDR1 is MDHEN and CDR2 is SYDVKM. This CDR3 has 16 residues. CDR3 sequence: CASSLQGALAKNIQYF. Written as DNA, the CDR3 is TGTGCCAGCAGTTTACAGGGGGCCTTAGCCAAAAACATTCAGTACTTC.

The chain uses TRBV5-8 and TRBJ1-1, with no clear D. CDR1 SGHTS and CDR2 YDEGEE come from the germline V gene. This CDR3 is built from 15 residues. The V end was cut by 6 bases, the J end by 0 bases, with 15 bases between. The CDR3 sequence is CASTSGKIMNTEAFF. CDR3 coding DNA: TGTGCCAGCACCTCGGGGAAGATCATGAACACTGAAGCTTTCTTT.

The chain employs TRBV6-5 and TRBJ1-3; D may be TRBD1 (6 bases). The CDR3 contains 15 residues. Trimming took off 7 bases at V and 2 bases at J, with 15 bases between the two ends. Germline V gene sequence: CDR1 MNHEY, CDR2 SVGAGI. CDR3: CASTLSRGPGNTIYF. CDR3 sequence (DNA): TGTGCCAGCACCCTCAGCAGGGGACCTGGAAACACCATATATTTT.

V usage is TRBV5-4 and J usage is TRBJ2-1; D unclear. The CDR3 has 15 residues. V was clipped by 0 bases and J by 0 bases, with 7 bases between them. Per the germline V gene, CDR1 is SGHNT and CDR2 is YYREEE (reference sequence). The DNA of the CDR3 is TGTGCCAGCAGCTTGGACTACAGCTCCTACAATGAGCAGTTCTTC. It codes for CASSLDYSSYNEQFF.

The table lists this clone with a count of one. The chain carries TRBV7-8 and TRBJ2-7, with D unclear. The CDR3 has 13 amino acids. The germline CDR1 and CDR2 sequences are SGHVS and FQNEAQ. V gave up 2 bases and J gave up 0 bases, with 5 bases separating them. This chain's CDR3 is CASSLLVSYEQYF. The CDR3 nucleotides read TGTGCCAGCAGCTTATTGGTCTCCTACGAGCAGTACTTC.

The chain links TRBV2 to TRBJ2-6, with D unclear. Germline CDR1 SNHLY, CDR2 FYNNEI. There are 15 residues in the CDR3. V lost 6 bases and J 4 bases, leaving 13 bases between the germline ends. CDR3 nucleotide sequence: TGTGCCAGCAGACCCAGAAGTTCGGGGGCCAACGTCCTGACTTTC. This translates into CASRPRSSGANVLTF.

The gene calls are TRBV11-3 and TRBJ1-1, with D perhaps TRBD1 (5 bases). Germline lookup yields CDR1 SGHNT and CDR2 YENEEA. V lost 1 base and J lost 10, with 13 bases in between. This CDR3 is built from 13 residues. DNA of the CDR3: TGTGCCAGCAGCTTAGTTTCCTCAGGGCGAGCTTTCTTT. It encodes CASSLVSSGRAFF.